The source of this T cell receptor beta chain is a study of T-cell memory formation after mild COVID-19. General study points: Pre-infection memory carried some responding clones, suggesting that cross-reactive memory joined.

MiXCR was run by TCRdb on the 5' RACE reads, yielding one entry per CDR3 protein. The repertoire has about 340,000 distinct CDR3 sequences, more than 20% of them found once; the top ten carry about 21%. This clonotype was counted between two and nine times. The antigen remains unidentified. This CDR3 is 14 amino acids long. Trimming removed 7 bases from V and 6 bases from J; junction bases left unmatched: 9. Germline V gives CDR1 SQVTM, CDR2 ANQGSEA. This TCR was sampled from a man between 18 and 35 years old who had mild COVID-19 (a few samples of this study predate the infection). Cell type and time point are not known. Specimen: PBMCs or a T cell subset sorted from them (not recorded which). The chain combines TRBV29-1 with TRBJ2-1; 10 positions match TRBD1. The CDR3 coding sequence is TGCAGCGCTAAGGACAGGGGGGAGGTCAATGAGCAGTTCTTC. Translating gives CSAKDRGEVNEQFF.